The text below deals with one T cell receptor beta chain. Its antigen is currently unknown. Its ends do not fully match the called genes, so a read error is possible. All patients reached thyroid surgery having received no treatment beforehand. This CDR3 has 17 amino acids. Looked up from germline, CDR1 is LNHDA and CDR2 is SQIVND (reference sequence). The data are from a study of metastatic and nonmetastatic thyroid tumors. Study in general: Malignant and benign thyroid patients had repertoires compared in peripheral blood and tumor or nodule tissue. General study points: The study reportedly found significantly higher TCR beta diversity in malignant thyroid tumors than benign nodules, in blood and tumor.

As originally analysed: The authors used CDR3 differences across clinicopathological groups to build a distant-metastasis classifier for papillary thyroid cancer. TCRdb re-processed the PCR reads through MiXCR. None of the V and J calls come from the authors' own analysis; TCRdb made them. Of roughly 34,000 clones in the sample, roughly 20% were seen once. The source material was tumor tissue. The V call is TRBV19, the J call TRBJ2-6, with D perhaps matching TRBD1 or TRBD2 (5 bases each). The TCR sequence derives from a male donor with papillary thyroid cancer or a benign thyroid nodule (not recorded which). Some clones in this sample may be carry-over from other donors' samples. CDR3 nucleotides: TGTGCCATTAGTAGCGATCCGGGGCCCTCTGGGGCCAACGTCCTGACTTTC. Translation: CAISSDPGPSGANVLTF.